The 10 T cell receptor beta chains presented below share a single source sample, sequenced in a study of T cell responses to AZD1222 COVID-19 vaccine. Here immunoSEQ multiplex PCR was the method, and the copy in TCRdb shows in-frame clones only, minus some. Of about 42,000 clones listed, over 70% were seen once; the top ten hold 15% to 20%. Here the sequenced sample was peripheral blood, taken 28 days after the second AZD1222 dose. These receptors were obtained from an adult who received the AZD1222 COVID-19 vaccine.

The chain combines TRBV4-1 with TRBJ2-7; no reliable D call. CDR1 and CDR2 from the germline V gene are MGHRA and YSYEKL. This CDR3 has 13 residues. V lost 4 bases to trimming and J lost 3 bases, with 10 bases between them. CDR3 sequence (DNA): TGCGCCAGCAGCCCCGCTGGTGGCTACGAGCAGTACTTC. It specifies CASSPAGGYEQYF.

The V call is TRBV19, the J call TRBJ2-3, with TRBD2 as a possible D gene (6 bases). The CDR3 loop spans 12 amino acids. V gave up 6 bases and J gave up 6 bases, with 10 bases separating them. Germline-derived CDR1 and CDR2 are LNHDA and SQIVND (reference sequence). This CDR3 is CASRQAGDTQYF. In nucleotides, the CDR3 is TGTGCCAGTAGGCAGGCGGGGGATACGCAGTATTTT.

This clone has only one observation. The rearrangement links TRBV5-4 to TRBJ2-5; D remains unclear. Germline-derived CDR1 and CDR2 are SGHNT and YYREEE (reference sequence). The CDR3 is 15 amino acids. With 2 bases removed from V and 0 bases from J, the gap between germline ends came to 11 bases. This chain's CDR3 is CASSLPSPYQETQYF. CDR3 sequence (DNA): TGTGCCAGCAGCTTACCATCCCCATACCAAGAGACCCAGTACTTC.

The V gene is TRBV19, the J gene TRBJ1-1, with a weak D call TRBD1 (5 bases). The CDR3 covers 17 residues. V was trimmed by 7 bases and J by 1 base, leaving 22 bases between them. CDR1 and CDR2 from the germline V gene are LNHDA and SQIVND (reference sequence). In DNA, the CDR3 is TGTGCCAGTATTCCCAGGTCGGCAGGGAGAAAGAACACTGAAGCTTTCTTT. Amino acids: CASIPRSAGRKNTEAFF.

In DNA, the CDR3 is TGTGCCAGCAGCCCCATTCAGGGACGAGGAGATGGCTACACCTTC. This translates into CASSPIQGRGDGYTF. The V call is TRBV11-2, the J call TRBJ1-2; perhaps TRBD1 as D (5 bases). The CDR3 length is 15 residues. Germline V gene lookup returns CDR1 SGHAT and CDR2 FQNNGV. Trimming took off 5 bases at V and 6 bases at J, with 19 bases between the two ends.

This sequence joins TRBV2 and TRBJ1-6; TRBD1 might be the D (6 bases). V lost 4 bases and J lost 10, with 14 bases in between. CDR3 length: 14 residues. Germline V gene sequence: CDR1 SNHLY, CDR2 FYNNEI. CDR3 bases: TGTGCCAGCAGTGTCATACAGGGTGAATCACCCCTCCACTTT. Residues: CASSVIQGESPLHF.

Here the CDR3 reads CATSVVWAQTGYTF. CDR3 nucleotide sequence: TGTGCCACCAGTGTGGTATGGGCTCAAACCGGCTACACCTTC. The rearrangement joins TRBV24-1 to TRBJ1-2; D is ambiguous. The V end lost 5 bases, the J end lost 8 bases, and 17 bases lay between the germline ends. The CDR3 covers 14 residues. Germline assignment: CDR1 KGHDR and CDR2 SFDVKD.

This clone showed up just once. The chain couples TRBV19 to TRBJ1-5; D is uncertain. Germline V gene sequence: CDR1 LNHDA, CDR2 SQIVND (reference sequence). CDR3 length equals 12 residues. With 9 bases removed from V and 4 bases from J, the gap between germline ends came to 10 bases. In DNA, the CDR3 is TGTGCCAGCAGCTTCTCGAATCAGCCCCAGCATTTT. This codes for CASSFSNQPQHF.

The rearrangement links TRBV11-2 to TRBJ2-2; no reliable D call. Germline V gives CDR1 SGHAT, CDR2 FQNNGV. This CDR3 comprises 14 residues. V was clipped by 5 bases and J by 4 bases, with 11 bases between them. CDR3 in amino acids: CASSIQWGTGELFF. CDR3 in DNA: TGTGCCAGCAGCATACAGTGGGGCACCGGGGAGCTGTTTTTT.

The rearrangement uses TRBV19 and TRBJ1-2, with D perhaps TRBD1 (6 bases). The V and J ends lost 1 base and 5 bases respectively, with 14 bases between them. Germline-derived CDR1 and CDR2 are LNHDA and SQIVND (reference sequence). The CDR3 consists of 15 residues. CDR3 sequence (DNA): TGTGCCAGTAGTATAGCCTTGCAGGGGAAATATGGCTACACCTTC. Its translation is CASSIALQGKYGYTF. The full variable domain, in which reference TRBV19 and TRBJ1-2 provide the parts outside the CDR3, is DGGITQSPKYLFRKEGQNVTLSCEQNLNHDAMYWYRQDPGQGLRLIYYSQIVNDFQKGDIAEGYSVSREKKESFPLTVTSAQKNPTAFYLCASSIALQGKYGYTFGSGTRLTVV.